The clone carrying this TCR beta chain was observed a few times. The antigen is unknown. TCRdb itself ran the 5' RACE reads through MiXCR, one entry per CDR3 protein. The table shows about 540,000 distinct CDR3 sequences, with 10% to 15% occurring only once. These data belong to a study of CD8 T cells in ankylosing spondylitis. Overall study results and limits: Reports of some motif variants in reactive arthritis synovial fluid and blood predate this one. What appeared characteristic of ankylosing spondylitis blood was a TCR beta motif of 7 or 8 highly homologous variants.

V was trimmed by 1 base and J by 4 bases, leaving 16 bases between them. The CDR3 is 17 amino acids. Germline V gives CDR1 LNHNV, CDR2 YYDKDF (reference sequence). Specimen: blood, either unsorted or a sorted T cell fraction (not recorded which). The receptor was derived from a male donor with ankylosing spondylitis. V usage is TRBV15 and J usage is TRBJ2-2, with a weak D call TRBD1 (5 bases). The CDR3 spells CATSRGPLGQGTGELFF. CDR3 coding DNA: TGTGCCACCAGCAGAGGTCCCCTGGGGCAGGGCACCGGGGAGCTGTTTTTT.